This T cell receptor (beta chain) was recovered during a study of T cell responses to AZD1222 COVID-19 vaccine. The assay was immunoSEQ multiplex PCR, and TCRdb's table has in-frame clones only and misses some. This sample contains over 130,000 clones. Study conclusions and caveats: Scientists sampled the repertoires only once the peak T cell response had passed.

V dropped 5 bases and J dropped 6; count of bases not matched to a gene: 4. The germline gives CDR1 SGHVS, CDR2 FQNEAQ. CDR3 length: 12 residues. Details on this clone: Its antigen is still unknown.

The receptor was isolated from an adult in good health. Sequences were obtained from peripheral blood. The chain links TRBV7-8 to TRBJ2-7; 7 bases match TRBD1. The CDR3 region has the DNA TGTGCCAGCAGCCGTCACAGGGGCGAGCAGTACTTC. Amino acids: CASSRHRGEQYF. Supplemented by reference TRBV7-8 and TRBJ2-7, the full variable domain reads GAGVSQSPRYKVAKRGQDVALRCDPISGHVSLFWYQQALGQGPEFLTYFQNEAQLDKSGLPSDRFFAERPEGSVSTLKIQRTQQEDSAVYLCASSRHRGEQYFGPGTRLTVT.